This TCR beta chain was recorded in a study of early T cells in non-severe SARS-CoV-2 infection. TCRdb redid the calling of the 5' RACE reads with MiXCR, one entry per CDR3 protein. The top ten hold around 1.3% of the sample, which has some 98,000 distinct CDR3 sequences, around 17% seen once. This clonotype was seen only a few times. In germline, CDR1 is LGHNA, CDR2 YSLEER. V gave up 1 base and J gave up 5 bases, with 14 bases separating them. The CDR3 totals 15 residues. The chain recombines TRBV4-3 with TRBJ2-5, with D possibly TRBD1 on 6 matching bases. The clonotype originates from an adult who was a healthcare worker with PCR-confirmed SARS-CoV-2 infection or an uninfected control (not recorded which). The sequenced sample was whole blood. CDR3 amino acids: CASSQGGRGSETQYF. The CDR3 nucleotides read TGCGCCAGCAGCCAAGGAGGCAGGGGTTCGGAGACCCAGTACTTC.